These 21 T cell receptor beta chains came from one sample sequenced in a study of a mutant IDH1 vaccine in newly diagnosed glioma. The data were produced by immunoSEQ multiplex PCR, yet TCRdb's version contains in-frame clones alone and is incomplete. The sample lists about 98,000 clones; 80% to 90% were seen once. Time point described: baseline, week 1 (first vaccination visit). This sample's treatment: pre-vaccination baseline after standard-of-care therapy. This specimen consisted of PBMCs, obtained from a glioma patient treated with radiotherapy, temozolomide or both. The receptors were gathered from a woman aged 50 to 60 with glioma.

A single count supports this clone. This chain uses TRBV28 with TRBJ1-2, with 7 bases aligning to TRBD1. Germline CDR1 is MDHEN and CDR2 is SYDVKM. The CDR3 extends over 13 amino acids. The J segment lost 8 bases and the V segment lost 3 bases, leaving 6 bases of the junction unmatched. CDR3 in amino acids: CASSFTGERGYTF. Here the CDR3 DNA reads TGTGCCAGCAGTTTTACAGGGGAGAGGGGCTACACCTTC.

The chain carries TRBV7-6 and TRBJ2-1; TRBD1 matches at 10 bases. Germline V gives CDR1 SGHVS, CDR2 FNYEAQ. The CDR3 is made up of 17 amino acids. With V trimmed by 1 base and J by 5 bases, 8 bases remained unmatched. Here the CDR3 DNA reads TGTGCCAGCAGCTTAGTCGCTCGGGACAGGGGCGACAATGAGCAGTTCTTC. Its protein product is CASSLVARDRGDNEQFF. The entire variable domain, with the rest obtained from reference TRBV7-6 and TRBJ2-1, is as follows: GAGVSQSPRYKVTKRGQDVALRCDPISGHVSLYWYRQALGQGPEFLTYFNYEAQQDKSGLPNDRFSAERPEGSISTLTIQRTEQRDSAMYRCASSLVARDRGDNEQFFGPGTRLTVL.

The genes are TRBV5-1 and TRBJ2-7; 8 bases line up with TRBD2. The CDR3 runs 16 residues. The V segment lost 0 bases and the J segment 4 bases; nucleotides outside the gene matches: 9. The germline V gene encodes CDR1 SGHRS and CDR2 YFSETQ. The CDR3 here is CASSLAPGLGVYEQYF. DNA of the CDR3: TGCGCCAGCAGCTTGGCGCCGGGACTAGGTGTTTACGAGCAGTACTTC.

The chain recombines TRBV5-5 with TRBJ2-4, with 8 positions matching TRBD2. This CDR3 spans 16 amino acids. The trim removed 0 bases at V and 8 bases at J, leaving 10 bases unmatched. Germline-derived CDR1 and CDR2 are SGHKS and YYEKEE (reference sequence). CDR3 protein: CASSLANSGIGDIQYF. The CDR3 DNA is TGTGCCAGCAGCTTGGCGAATAGCGGGATAGGAGACATTCAGTACTTC.

V and J are TRBV11-2 and TRBJ2-1; D gene uncertain. Germline V gene sequence: CDR1 SGHAT, CDR2 FQNNGV. This CDR3 has 12 amino acids. Trimming cost V 2 bases and J 5 bases, with 4 bases left between them. CDR3 region: CASSLSNNEQFF. In DNA, the CDR3 is TGTGCCAGCAGCTTATCAAACAATGAGCAGTTCTTC.

The chain carries TRBV7-8 and TRBJ2-7, with 9 bases lining up with TRBD1. The V gene's germline CDR1 is SGHVS and CDR2 FQNEAQ. This CDR3 is built from 14 residues. J was trimmed by 5 bases and V by 3 bases; bases with no gene match: 5. CDR3 in amino acids: CASSFTGGANEQYF. CDR3 DNA: TGTGCCAGCAGCTTTACAGGGGGCGCGAACGAGCAGTACTTC.

The chain combines TRBV28 with TRBJ2-4, with TRBD2 matching over 12 bases. V shed 6 bases and J 7 bases; nucleotides not matched to a gene: 7. The CDR3 covers 15 residues. In germline, CDR1 is MDHEN, CDR2 SYDVKM. The CDR3 region has the DNA TGTGCCAGCAGCCCTAGCGGGAGGGAGGGGAACATTCAGTACTTC. This gives the protein CASSPSGREGNIQYF.

This CDR3 reads CASSFHEGRTEAFF. CDR3 nucleotide sequence: TGTGCCAGCAGCTTCCACGAGGGGAGGACTGAAGCTTTCTTT. The V call is TRBV7-9, the J call TRBJ1-1, with D perhaps matching TRBD1 (5 bases). In germline, CDR1 is SEHNR, CDR2 FQNEAQ (reference sequence). The ends were cut back, 3 bases at V and 5 bases at J, with 13 bases in the middle. The CDR3 is 14 amino acids.

The V gene is TRBV28, the J gene TRBJ1-2, with 11 positions matching TRBD1. Looked up from germline, CDR1 is MDHEN and CDR2 is SYDVKM. V dropped 4 bases and J dropped 4; count of bases not matched to a gene: 5. This CDR3 comprises 15 residues. CDR3 in amino acids: CASSSDRGRVYGYTF. DNA for the CDR3: TGTGCCAGCAGTTCGGACAGGGGGCGCGTCTATGGCTACACCTTC.

The rearrangement joins TRBV19 to TRBJ1-2; D is unclear. V was clipped by 3 bases and J by 8 bases, with 10 bases between them. Germline-derived CDR1 and CDR2 are LNHDA and SQIVND (reference sequence). This CDR3 has 12 residues. The CDR3: CASSMQDYGYTF. The CDR3 region has the DNA TGTGCCAGTAGTATGCAGGATTACGGCTACACCTTC.

This chain joins TRBV2 and TRBJ1-3, with D possibly being TRBD1 (5 bases). Trimming took off 4 bases at V and 2 bases at J, with 15 bases between the two ends. This CDR3 region has 16 residues. Germline V gene data show CDR1 as SNHLY and CDR2 as FYNNEI. Here the CDR3 DNA reads TGTGCCAGCAGTGTCGGTTCCGGGGGGACTGGAAACACCATATATTTT. Amino acid sequence: CASSVGSGGTGNTIYF.

The chain recombines TRBV28 with TRBJ1-5, with D unresolved. Germline lookup yields CDR1 MDHEN and CDR2 SYDVKM. V shed 6 bases and J shed 3 bases, with 12 bases lying between them. The length of the CDR3 is 14 residues. The CDR3 DNA reads TGTGCCAGCAGGAGTTATGTGAACAATCAGCCCCAGCATTTT. Translated: CASRSYVNNQPQHF.

The sample holds one count of this clone. V is TRBV6-6 and J is TRBJ1-5, with unresolved D. From germline, CDR1 is MNHNY and CDR2 SVGAGI (reference sequence). V was pared by 2 bases and J by 0 bases, with 2 bases between. This CDR3 contains 13 residues. This chain's CDR3 is CASSYGSNQPQHF. The CDR3 DNA follows: TGTGCCAGCAGTTACGGTAGCAATCAGCCCCAGCATTTT.

Worth noting for this clone: Distinct nucleotide sequences in the sample also encode this CDR3. CDR3 protein: CASSYSDRGYEQYF. Here the CDR3 DNA reads TGTGCCAGCAGTTACTCGGACAGGGGATACGAGCAGTACTTC. This chain uses TRBV6-5 with TRBJ2-7; 9 bases map to TRBD1. J was trimmed by 4 bases and V by 0 bases; bases with no gene match: 1. This CDR3 spans 14 amino acids. CDR1 is MNHEY, CDR2 SVGAGI, per germline.

This clone was found once. The chain employs TRBV4-1 and TRBJ2-1, with TRBD2 as a possible D gene (6 bases). The CDR3 loop spans 19 amino acids. Germline assignment: CDR1 MGHRA and CDR2 YSYEKL. V was clipped by 4 bases and J by 0 bases, with 22 bases between them. The CDR3 sequence is CASSRRQGSGSGSYNEQFF. In DNA form, the CDR3 reads TGCGCCAGCAGCCGCAGGCAGGGTAGCGGTTCTGGCTCCTACAATGAGCAGTTCTTC.

This clone was found once. The rearrangement uses TRBV10-2 and TRBJ1-2; possibly TRBD1 for D (5 bases). In germline, CDR1 is WSHSY, CDR2 SAAADI. The CDR3 runs to 13 residues. Deletions cut 0 bases from V and 9 bases from J, with 11 bases between. CDR3 DNA sequence: TGCGCCAGCAGTGAGTCGGGGGGACCTCGCTACACCTTC. Its translation is CASSESGGPRYTF.

The genes are TRBV30 and TRBJ1-5; D may be TRBD1 (6 bases). The V end was cut by 0 bases, the J end by 5 bases, with 11 bases between. The CDR3 length is 14 residues. CDR1 GTSNPN and CDR2 SVGIG come from the germline V gene (reference sequence). This chain's CDR3 is CAWSVGAGDQPQHF. For the CDR3, the DNA is TGTGCCTGGAGTGTGGGGGCAGGGGATCAGCCCCAGCATTTT.

This rearrangement joins TRBV19 to TRBJ2-7; perhaps TRBD1 as D (6 bases). CDR3 length: 14 residues. Germline-derived CDR1 and CDR2 are LNHDA and SQIVND (reference sequence). Trimming cost V 3 bases and J 4 bases, with 13 bases left between them. The CDR3 is CASSIRQDSYEQYF. CDR3 nucleotides: TGTGCCAGTAGTATTCGTCAGGACAGTTACGAGCAGTACTTC.

This sequence joins TRBV2 and TRBJ1-2; D might be TRBD1 (5 bases). The germline V and J ends were trimmed by 6 bases and 2 bases, with 13 bases remaining between them. The germline CDR1 and CDR2 sequences are SNHLY and FYNNEI. The CDR3 sequence is 14 residues long. DNA for the CDR3: TGTGCCAGCAGCGATATACAGGAGAACTATGGCTACACCTTC. Residues: CASSDIQENYGYTF. Complete variable domain (other parts from reference TRBV2 and TRBJ1-2): EPEVTQTPSHQVTQMGQEVILRCVPISNHLYFYWYRQILGQKVEFLVSFYNNEISEKSEIFDDQFSVERPDGSNFTLKIRSTKLEDSAMYFCASSDIQENYGYTFGSGTRLTVV.

In this sample, this clone turned up once. The gene calls are TRBV4-2 and TRBJ2-4; D gene ambiguous. Trimming cost V 0 bases and J 0 bases, with 9 bases left between them. The length of the CDR3 is 16 residues. Germline V gene data show CDR1 as LGHNA and CDR2 as YNFKEQ. The CDR3, as DNA: TGTGCCAGCAGCCAAGATCTGGGCCTAGCCAAAAACATTCAGTACTTC. Its translation: CASSQDLGLAKNIQYF.

This chain's CDR3 is CASSSRQGSYNEQFF. CDR3 in DNA: TGTGCCAGCAGCTCGCGACAAGGGTCCTACAATGAGCAGTTCTTC. V gene TRBV7-9 combines with J gene TRBJ2-1; D gene unclear. This CDR3 is 15 amino acids long. V lost 4 bases and J lost 1, with 11 bases in between. Germline CDR1 SEHNR, CDR2 FQNEAQ (reference sequence).